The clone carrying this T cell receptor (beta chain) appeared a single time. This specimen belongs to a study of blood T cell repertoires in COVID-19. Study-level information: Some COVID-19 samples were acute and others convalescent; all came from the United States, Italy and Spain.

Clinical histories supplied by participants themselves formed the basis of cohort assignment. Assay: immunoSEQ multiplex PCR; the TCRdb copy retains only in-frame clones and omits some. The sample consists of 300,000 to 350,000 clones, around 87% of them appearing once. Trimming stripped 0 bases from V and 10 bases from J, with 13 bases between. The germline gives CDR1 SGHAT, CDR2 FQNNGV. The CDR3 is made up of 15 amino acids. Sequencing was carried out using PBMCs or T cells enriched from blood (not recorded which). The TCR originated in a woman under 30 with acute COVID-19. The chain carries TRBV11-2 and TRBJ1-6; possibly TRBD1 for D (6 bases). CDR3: CASSLDQQGRSPLHF. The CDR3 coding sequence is TGTGCCAGCAGCTTAGATCAACAGGGACGATCACCCCTCCACTTT.